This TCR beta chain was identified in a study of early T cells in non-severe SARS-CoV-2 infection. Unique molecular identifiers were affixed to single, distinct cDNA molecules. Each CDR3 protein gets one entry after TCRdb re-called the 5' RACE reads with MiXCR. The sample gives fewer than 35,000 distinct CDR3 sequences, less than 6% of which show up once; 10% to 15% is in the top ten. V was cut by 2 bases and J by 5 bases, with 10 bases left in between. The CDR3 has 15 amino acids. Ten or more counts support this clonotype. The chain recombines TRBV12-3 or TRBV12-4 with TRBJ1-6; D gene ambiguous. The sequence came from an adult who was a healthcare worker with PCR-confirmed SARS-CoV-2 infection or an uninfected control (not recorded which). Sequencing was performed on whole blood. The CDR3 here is CASSLLQVNNSPLHF. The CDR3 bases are TGTGCCAGCAGTTTACTTCAGGTTAATAATTCACCCCTCCACTTT.